A selection of T cell receptor beta chains follows, all from one sample in a study of T cell responses to AZD1222 COVID-19 vaccine. Assay used: immunoSEQ multiplex PCR; TCRdb lists only in-frame clones, some missing. The sample shows approximately 100,000 clones, roughly 87% of them seen only once. The specimen comprised peripheral blood, sampled on day 0 of AZD1222 vaccination. The source is an adult in good health. Both conserved end residues are part of each CDR3. A D gene is named only where the DNA matches it firmly. Rows give clone size only sometimes, using once, few, many, or a class for an expanded clone.

>TRBV5-1|TRBD1|TRBJ2-1|once
CASSIDRVKEQFF
TGCGCCAGCAGCATTGACAGGGTGAAGGAGCAGTTCTTC
>TRBV29-1|.|TRBJ1-2|.
CSTSGGTYGYTF
TGCAGCACTTCCGGGGGAACCTATGGCTACACCTTC
>TRBV30|.|TRBJ1-4|.
CAWSGTQREKLFF
TGTGCCTGGAGTGGGACACAGCGGGAAAAACTGTTTTTT
>TRBV18|.|TRBJ2-7|.
CASSRGGYEQYF
TGTGCCAGCTCACGAGGGGGCTACGAGCAGTACTTC
>TRBV3-1/TRBV3-2|TRBD1|TRBJ2-5|once
CASSQGQGTSPKTQYF
TGTGCCAGCAGCCAAGGACAGGGGACCTCACCTAAGACCCAGTACTTC
>TRBV24-1|.|TRBJ2-5|once
CATRSDPQETQYF
TGTGCCACCCGTTCGGACCCACAAGAGACCCAGTACTTC
>TRBV4-1|TRBD1|TRBJ1-5|.
CASRSQGAGQPQHF
TGCGCCAGCAGGAGTCAGGGGGCCGGTCAGCCCCAGCATTTT
>TRBV6-1|.|TRBJ1-5|.
CASSEAGLGYQPQHF
TGTGCCAGCAGTGAAGCGGGACTCGGATATCAGCCCCAGCATTTT
>TRBV4-1|TRBD2|TRBJ2-3|.
CASSQEGTSGGRTQYF
TGCGCCAGCAGCCAAGAAGGTACTAGCGGGGGGAGGACGCAGTATTTT
>TRBV20-1|TRBD1|TRBJ1-1|.
CSASYGTGATEAFF
TGCAGTGCTAGTTATGGGACAGGGGCAACTGAAGCTTTCTTT
>TRBV10-3|.|TRBJ1-3|.
CAIGQTGTTGNTIYF
TGTGCCATCGGACAGACCGGGACAACTGGAAACACCATATATTTT
>TRBV5-4|.|TRBJ2-7|few
CASSFGGPNSYEQYF
TGTGCCAGCAGCTTTGGAGGGCCTAACTCCTACGAGCAGTACTTC
>TRBV11-2|TRBD2|TRBJ2-3|few
CASSRLAVTDTQYF
TGTGCCAGCAGCCGACTAGCGGTCACAGATACGCAGTATTTT
>TRBV7-3|.|TRBJ1-1|.
CASSLMEGDTEAFF
TGTGCCAGCAGCTTAATGGAGGGTGACACTGAAGCTTTCTTT
>TRBV6-1|TRBD1|TRBJ2-6|.
CASSDRGRGANVLTF
TGTGCCAGCAGTGACAGGGGGCGTGGGGCCAACGTCCTGACTTTC
>TRBV7-2|.|TRBJ2-7|once
CASSLDGLASYEQYF
TGTGCCAGCAGCTTAGACGGGCTAGCGTCCTACGAGCAGTACTTC
>TRBV6-6|.|TRBJ2-2|.
CASSGGGELFF
TGTGCCAGCAGTGGCGGCGGGGAGCTGTTTTTT
>TRBV7-6|TRBD2|TRBJ2-1|.
CASSTGTSNEQFF
TGTGCCAGCAGCACTGGGACTAGTAATGAGCAGTTCTTC
>TRBV25-1|.|TRBJ1-5|once
CAHRVKGKTQHF
TGTGCCCATCGGGTCAAGGGAAAAACCCAGCATTTT
>TRBV30|TRBD2|TRBJ2-5|.
CAWRREVETQYF
TGTGCCTGGAGGCGGGAGGTGGAGACCCAGTACTTC
>TRBV10-1|TRBD2|TRBJ2-7|.
CASSDGSGRNQYF
TGCGCCAGCAGTGATGGTAGCGGGAGGAACCAGTACTTC
>TRBV7-9|TRBD1|TRBJ2-7|.
CASSLVLGTGGYEQYF
TGTGCCAGCAGCTTAGTTCTCGGGACAGGGGGCTACGAGCAGTACTTC
>TRBV6-5|.|TRBJ1-1|.
CASSPPGLTEAFF
TGTGCCAGCAGCCCCCCGGGGCTCACTGAAGCTTTCTTT
>TRBV3-1/TRBV3-2|TRBD1|TRBJ2-7|.
CASSGTGGYYEQYF
TGTGCCAGCAGCGGGACAGGGGGCTACTACGAGCAGTACTTC
>TRBV29-1|.|TRBJ1-4|.
CSVPDLNEKLFF
TGCAGCGTGCCGGACCTTAATGAAAAACTGTTTTTT
>TRBV7-9|.|TRBJ1-1|.
CASSPTGNTEAFF
TGTGCCAGCAGCCCAACAGGGAACACTGAAGCTTTCTTT
>TRBV10-1|.|TRBJ2-7|few
CASSALDFPYEQYF
TGCGCCAGCAGTGCCCTGGACTTCCCCTACGAGCAGTACTTC
>TRBV10-3|TRBD2|TRBJ2-2|once
CAISETSGMTGELFF
TGTGCCATCAGTGAGACTAGCGGGATGACCGGGGAGCTGTTTTTT
>TRBV7-4|.|TRBJ2-2|.
CASSLWTTNTGELFF
TGTGCCAGCAGCTTATGGACAACGAACACCGGGGAGCTGTTTTTT
>TRBV7-3|.|TRBJ1-6|.
CASSEAVSGSPLHF
TGTGCCAGCAGCGAAGCAGTATCGGGCTCACCCCTCCACTTT
>TRBV6-1|.|TRBJ1-5|.
CASSEIIRVRNQPQHF
TGTGCCAGCAGTGAAATTATAAGGGTTAGGAATCAGCCCCAGCATTTT
>TRBV4-1|.|TRBJ2-7|.
CASSQDKVGGHF
TGCGCCAGCAGCCAAGATAAGGTCGGGGGGCACTTC
>TRBV2|.|TRBJ1-5|.
CASSEKQNYNQPQHF
TGTGCCAGCAGTGAAAAACAGAATTACAATCAGCCCCAGCATTTT
>TRBV11-2|.|TRBJ1-5|.
CASSRRADQPQHF
TGTGCCAGCAGCCGACGGGCGGATCAGCCCCAGCATTTT
>TRBV5-5|TRBD1|TRBJ2-7|once
CASSLANRGIVDEQYF
TGTGCCAGCAGCTTGGCTAACAGGGGGATTGTCGACGAGCAGTACTTC
>TRBV27|TRBD1|TRBJ1-2|.
CASRKQGLNYGYTF
TGTGCCAGCAGGAAACAGGGGCTCAACTATGGCTACACCTTC
>TRBV7-6|.|TRBJ1-6|many
CASSFSWEPGSPLHF
TGTGCCAGCAGCTTTAGTTGGGAGCCGGGATCACCCCTCCACTTT
>TRBV4-1|.|TRBJ1-2|.
CASSQDIRFYGYTF
TGCGCCAGCAGCCAAGATATCCGGTTCTATGGCTACACCTTC
>TRBV4-1|.|TRBJ1-1|few
CASSQAVGGAGEAFF
TGCGCCAGCAGCCAAGCGGTTGGCGGGGCCGGTGAAGCTTTCTTT
>TRBV10-3|.|TRBJ2-5|.
CAISESGGIQETQYF
TGTGCCATCAGTGAGTCCGGCGGTATACAAGAGACCCAGTACTTC
>TRBV5-1|.|TRBJ2-1|once
CASGSNNEQFF
TGCGCCAGCGGCAGCAACAATGAGCAGTTCTTC
>TRBV5-8|TRBD1|TRBJ1-5|.
CASSLTGVKQPQHF
TGTGCCAGCAGCTTGACAGGGGTAAAGCAGCCCCAGCATTTT
>TRBV19|TRBD1|TRBJ2-7|.
CASSKPKDRGDYEQYF
TGTGCCAGTAGTAAACCAAAGGACAGGGGAGACTACGAGCAGTACTTC